These 16 T cell receptor beta chains were sequenced from one sample in a study of cytomegalovirus exposure and HLA in healthy donors. The PCR used 60 Vbeta and 13 Jbeta primers. Generated by immunoSEQ multiplex PCR, the TCRdb table keeps only in-frame clones and is missing some. Of about 140,000 clones listed, 75% to 80% were seen once; the top ten hold under 4.5%. The sequenced sample consisted of PBMCs. Every receptor here comes from a man in his late teens or twenties in good health and CMV-seronegative.

The chain carries TRBV2 and TRBJ2-2, with TRBD2 matching 13 bases. This CDR3 is built from 21 residues. CDR1 SNHLY and CDR2 FYNNEI come from the germline V gene. V shed 3 bases, J shed 2 bases, and the junction held 15 bases outside the gene matches. CDR3 DNA: TGTGCCAGCAGTGAGATGAGAGCCGGGACTAGCGGGACCCGCAACACCGGGGAGCTGTTTTTT. Its protein product is CASSEMRAGTSGTRNTGELFF.

This clone was detected only a few times. The chain employs TRBV9 and TRBJ2-3; no clear D. V was cut by 0 bases and J by 0 bases, with 14 bases left in between. Looked up from germline, CDR1 is SGDLS and CDR2 is YYNGEE. The CDR3 totals 17 residues. The CDR3 sequence is CASSVEETFSSTDTQYF. The CDR3, as DNA: TGTGCCAGCAGCGTAGAAGAGACTTTCTCTAGCACAGATACGCAGTATTTT.

The chain links TRBV29-1 to TRBJ2-5, with D tentatively TRBD1 (5 bases). V lost 4 bases and J 9 bases, leaving 15 bases between the germline ends. The CDR3 is made up of 12 amino acids. The germline V gene has CDR1 SQVTM and CDR2 ANQGSEA. The CDR3 here is CSVGRVQGAQYF. CDR3 coding DNA: TGCAGCGTTGGACGGGTCCAAGGGGCCCAGTACTTC.

V is TRBV2 and J is TRBJ1-6; TRBD1 agrees at 9 bases. The CDR3 extends over 15 amino acids. V shed 6 bases and J 6 bases; nucleotides not matched to a gene: 6. Germline values: CDR1 SNHLY, CDR2 FYNNEI. CDR3 protein: CASSVQQGANSPLHF. The CDR3 DNA is TGTGCCAGCAGCGTACAACAGGGGGCTAATTCACCCCTCCACTTT.

The chain combines TRBV6-5 with TRBJ1-1; D perhaps matches TRBD1 (6 bases). Germline V gene sequence: CDR1 MNHEY, CDR2 SVGAGI. V was trimmed by 4 bases and J by 0 bases, leaving 15 bases between them. The CDR3 is made up of 16 amino acids. CDR3 amino acids: CASSLRTEIMNTEAFF. CDR3 nucleotides: TGTGCCAGCAGTTTGAGGACAGAGATAATGAACACTGAAGCTTTCTTT.

The chain is built from TRBV5-1 and TRBJ1-2; TRBD1 matches 9 bases. Germline lookup yields CDR1 SGHRS and CDR2 YFSETQ. The CDR3 consists of 15 residues. The V and J ends lost 4 bases and 3 bases, in that order; junction bases with no gene match: 7. CDR3 nucleotides: TGCGCCAGCAGCACTTACAGGGGGCTCGACTATGGCTACACCTTC. Amino acids: CASSTYRGLDYGYTF.

This clone came up a few times. This chain links TRBV2 with TRBJ1-1; D call uncertain. V gave up 5 bases and J gave up 1 base, with 11 bases separating them. This CDR3 spans 14 amino acids. Germline assignment: CDR1 SNHLY and CDR2 FYNNEI. CDR3 DNA: TGTGCCAGCAGTCCGGAGGCGTGGAACACTGAAGCTTTCTTT. Protein sequence: CASSPEAWNTEAFF.

This chain uses TRBV5-1 with TRBJ2-6; 7 nucleotides line up with TRBD1. Germline CDR1 and CDR2: SGHRS and YFSETQ. With V trimmed by 4 bases and J by 0 bases, 10 bases remained unmatched. This CDR3 contains 18 residues. The CDR3 bases are TGCGCCAGCAGCGTGACCCCGACAGGGAGCTCTGGGGCCAACGTCCTGACTTTC. This codes for CASSVTPTGSSGANVLTF.

This chain links TRBV19 with TRBJ2-3; maybe TRBD2 (5 bases). V dropped 8 bases and J dropped 0 bases, with 12 bases sitting between them. Germline V lookup: CDR1 LNHDA, CDR2 SQIVND (reference sequence). The CDR3 extends over 14 amino acids. In DNA, the CDR3 is TGTGCCAGTCGGCTAGCACTTAGCACAGATACGCAGTATTTT. As protein: CASRLALSTDTQYF.

V and J are TRBV29-1 and TRBJ2-5; D is undetermined. TRBJ2-7 explains the end of the DNA better; the J call may be wrong. This CDR3 contains 12 residues. Germline CDR1 reads SQVTM; CDR2 reads ANQGSEA. CDR3 protein: CSASTPSYEQYF. The CDR3 region has the DNA TGCAGCGCTTCCACTCCGTCCTACGAGCAGTACTTC.

There are a few counts of this clone. The chain links TRBV2 to TRBJ2-5; 13 bases line up with TRBD2. Looked up from germline, CDR1 is SNHLY and CDR2 is FYNNEI. There are 15 residues in the CDR3. Losses at the gene ends were 4 bases for V and 6 bases for J; bases not matched to a gene: 5. The chain's CDR3 is CASSVGTSGTQTQYF. The CDR3 DNA reads TGTGCCAGCAGTGTAGGGACTAGCGGGACCCAGACCCAGTACTTC.

This chain's CDR3 is CASSAAGTTTDTQYF. For the CDR3, the DNA is TGTGCCAGCAGCGCAGCGGGCACCACCACAGATACGCAGTATTTT. The chain links TRBV2 to TRBJ2-3; maybe TRBD2 (6 bases). Germline V lookup: CDR1 SNHLY, CDR2 FYNNEI. The CDR3 runs to 15 residues. Trimming left V 6 bases short and J 2 bases short, with 15 bases between.

The chain links TRBV28 to TRBJ2-4; D is possibly TRBD2 (6 bases). Germline CDR1 MDHEN, CDR2 SYDVKM. The CDR3 consists of 14 residues. The V gene lost 8 bases and the J gene lost 11 bases, with 22 bases spanning the gap. CDR3 sequence (DNA): TGTGCCAGCGCGCCTCCTTTGACTAGTACGGTTCAGTACTTC. Protein product: CASAPPLTSTVQYF.

Worth noting for this clone: The same CDR3 is also encoded by other DNA sequences in this sample. V is TRBV27 and J is TRBJ1-5; 10 bases map to TRBD1. Germline CDR1 MNHEY, CDR2 SMNVEV (reference sequence). The CDR3 has 15 residues. The V segment lost 4 bases and the J segment 2 bases; nucleotides outside the gene matches: 2. The CDR3 DNA reads as TGTGCCAGCAGTTCCGGGACAGGGGGCAATCAGCCCCAGCATTTT. Its translation is CASSSGTGGNQPQHF.

The chain combines TRBV15 with TRBJ2-3, with a possible D match to TRBD1 (5 bases). The CDR3 has 17 residues. Germline assignment: CDR1 LNHNV and CDR2 YYDKDF (reference sequence). V dropped 1 base and J dropped 2 bases, with 16 bases sitting between them. CDR3 in amino acids: CATSRAGFQGYTDTQYF. As DNA, the CDR3 is TGTGCCACCAGCAGAGCAGGGTTCCAGGGTTACACAGATACGCAGTATTTT.

This chain connects TRBV19 to TRBJ1-5; D perhaps matches TRBD1 (6 bases). The CDR3 runs to 14 residues. V was clipped by 7 bases and J by 3 bases, with 13 bases between them. Germline V gives CDR1 LNHDA, CDR2 SQIVND (reference sequence). DNA for the CDR3: TGTGCCAGTAATCGAGGGGGGGTCAATCAGCCCCAGCATTTT. Translation: CASNRGGVNQPQHF.